This T cell receptor (beta chain) was identified during a study of blood T cell repertoires in COVID-19. For the study at large: PBMCs, B-cell-depleted T cells, or T cells were the source of the cDNA or gDNA that made up the material.

The CDR3 spans 13 residues. V was clipped by 6 bases and J by 6 bases, with 12 bases between them. Repertoires were generated with immunoSEQ multiplex PCR, while TCRdb's copy carries only in-frame clones and drops some. This table holds more than 90,000 clones, roughly four fifths found once. The chain uses TRBV12-3 or TRBV12-4 and TRBJ1-5; D perhaps matches TRBD1 (6 bases). The origin of this receptor is a human donor in a cohort sampled during active COVID-19. Sequenced input: peripheral blood. The CDR3 is CASSYRDGQPQHF. The CDR3 DNA is TGTGCCAGCAGCTACAGGGACGGTCAGCCCCAGCATTTT.